Shown below are 14 T cell receptor beta chains from a single sample sequenced in a study of technical replicates of blood from a few donors. Sequenced by immunoSEQ multiplex PCR; TCRdb stores in-frame clones only, minus some. This table has under 95,000 clones, around 94% appearing once. Sequences were obtained from T cells isolated from PBMCs. These receptors all stem from a human donor in good health.

The chain links TRBV7-9 to TRBJ2-5, with D tentatively TRBD2 (5 bases). The CDR3 runs to 12 residues. Germline values: CDR1 SEHNR, CDR2 FQNEAQ (reference sequence). Trimming left V 4 bases short and J 5 bases short, with 8 bases between. As DNA, the CDR3 is TGTGCCAGCAGCTCCCGAGGGGAGACCCAGTACTTC. This codes for CASSSRGETQYF. Complete variable domain (other parts from reference TRBV7-9 and TRBJ2-5): DTGVSQNPRHKITKRGQNVTFRCDPISEHNRLYWYRQTLGQGPEFLTYFQNEAQLEKSRLLSDRFSAERPKGSFSTLEIQRTEQGDSAMYLCASSSRGETQYFGPGTRLLVL.

This clone came up once. The J gene is TRBJ2-1, the V gene TRBV6-6, with TRBD1 identical over 7 bases. This CDR3 is 16 amino acids long. With V trimmed by 6 bases and J by 5 bases, 13 bases remained unmatched. Per germline, CDR1 MNHNY and CDR2 SVGAGI (reference sequence). CDR3 DNA sequence: TGTGCCAGCAGCCCTATCGCCCGACAGGGAAACAATGAGCAGTTCTTC. Translated, it gives CASSPIARQGNNEQFF.

The count of this clone is one. The V call is TRBV9, the J call TRBJ2-2, with 9 bases lining up with TRBD2. CDR1 SGDLS and CDR2 YYNGEE come from the germline V gene. The CDR3 is made up of 15 amino acids. With 3 bases clipped from V and 5 bases from J, the junction kept 5 bases outside the gene matches. The CDR3: CASSGGLAKTGELFF. CDR3 DNA sequence: TGTGCCAGCAGCGGGGGACTAGCAAAGACCGGGGAGCTGTTTTTT.

DNA of the CDR3: TGCGCCAGCAGCTTGGACACTAGCTCCTACGAGCAGTACTTC. This codes for CASSLDTSSYEQYF. The chain carries TRBV5-1 and TRBJ2-7; D may be TRBD2 (5 bases). Trimming left V 0 bases short and J 0 bases short, with 7 bases between. Germline V gene sequence: CDR1 SGHRS, CDR2 YFSETQ. The CDR3 consists of 14 residues. The full variable domain, its missing parts supplied by reference TRBV5-1 and TRBJ2-7, is KAGVTQTPRYLIKTRGQQVTLSCSPISGHRSVSWYQQTPGQGLQFLFEYFSETQRNKGNFPGRFSGRQFSNSRSEMNVSTLELGDSALYLCASSLDTSSYEQYFGPGTRLTVT.

This clone has just one count. The gene calls are TRBV10-2 and TRBJ1-1; D gene unclear. Trimming cost V 4 bases and J 5 bases, with 11 bases left between them. From germline, CDR1 is WSHSY and CDR2 SAAADI. This CDR3 spans 13 amino acids. CDR3 sequence (DNA): TGCGCCAGCAGTGTTCGGTCGCGGACTGAAGCTTTCTTT. This gives the protein CASSVRSRTEAFF.

This CDR3 is CASDAGTAYEQYF. Here the CDR3 DNA reads TGTGCCAGTGATGCCGGGACAGCTTACGAGCAGTACTTC. This sequence joins TRBV19 and TRBJ2-7; 7 bases fit TRBD1. J lost 4 bases, V lost 8 bases, and 8 bases had no gene match. Germline CDR1 LNHDA, CDR2 SQIVND (reference sequence). The CDR3 contains 13 residues.

The rearrangement uses TRBV7-8 and TRBJ1-1; D might be TRBD1 (5 bases). Germline V gene sequence: CDR1 SGHVS, CDR2 FQNEAQ. Trimming removed 3 bases from V and 5 bases from J, with 10 bases in between. This CDR3 has 13 amino acids. The CDR3 sequence is CASSLQGRTEAFF. In DNA form, the CDR3 reads TGTGCCAGCAGCTTGCAGGGAAGGACTGAAGCTTTCTTT.

As DNA, the CDR3 is TGCGCCAGCAGTAGCGGTTTTGACAATGAGCAGTTCTTC. Translating it yields CASSSGFDNEQFF. This chain uses TRBV10-1 with TRBJ2-1; perhaps TRBD2 as D (5 bases). The CDR3 runs 13 residues. V was cut by 5 bases and J by 5 bases, with 10 bases left in between. Germline V lookup: CDR1 WNHNN, CDR2 SYGVQD (reference sequence).

This clone was counted once. This sequence joins TRBV28 and TRBJ2-7; maybe TRBD2 (5 bases). The V gene's germline CDR1 is MDHEN and CDR2 SYDVKM. V dropped 5 bases and J dropped 2 bases, with 16 bases sitting between them. The CDR3 has 15 residues. The DNA for the CDR3 is TGTGCCAGCAGTACAAGCGGAATGAGCCCCTACGAGCAGTACTTC. Its protein product is CASSTSGMSPYEQYF.

DNA of the CDR3: TGCAGCGTTGCCTTGGCTAGCAGCTACGAGCAGTACTTC. Translating gives CSVALASSYEQYF. This chain uses TRBV29-1 with TRBJ2-7; maybe TRBD2 (5 bases). Germline lookup yields CDR1 SQVTM and CDR2 ANQGSEA. The CDR3 is made up of 13 amino acids. V was shortened by 4 bases and J by 3 bases, with 13 bases between the two germline ends.

The rearrangement links TRBV19 to TRBJ1-2, with TRBD1 as a possible D gene (6 bases). CDR1 LNHDA and CDR2 SQIVND come from the germline V gene (reference sequence). This CDR3 comprises 16 residues. Trimming took off 6 bases at V and 3 bases at J, with 20 bases between the two ends. The CDR3 DNA follows: TGTGCCAGTAGCCAAAGGACAGCTTTAAGGGACTATGGCTACACCTTC. Translating it yields CASSQRTALRDYGYTF.

The V gene is TRBV12-5, the J gene TRBJ2-5; D is unclear. This CDR3 is 14 amino acids long. Trimming shortened V by 5 bases and J by 5 bases, and 15 bases separated the two germline ends. Looked up from germline, CDR1 is LGHNT and CDR2 is FRNRAP. CDR3 coding DNA: TGTGCTAGTGGTCTCATTATAGCAGCGGAGACCCAGTACTTC. This encodes CASGLIIAAETQYF.

The J gene is TRBJ2-2, the V gene TRBV7-7; D might be TRBD2 (6 bases). V lost 5 bases, J lost 4 bases, and 26 bases lay in between. The CDR3 is 19 amino acids. Germline-derived CDR1 and CDR2 are SSHAT and FNYEAQ (reference sequence). CDR3 coding DNA: TGTGCCAGCAGCCTTATGCCCCGTCGGGTAGCGGCATTCACCGGGGAGCTGTTTTTT. It specifies CASSLMPRRVAAFTGELFF.

The chain couples TRBV7-2 to TRBJ2-5, with a weak D call TRBD2 (6 bases). Germline V gene lookup returns CDR1 SGHTA and CDR2 FQGNSA. CDR3 size: 13 residues. V shed 7 bases and J shed 5 bases, with 14 bases lying between them. The CDR3 sequence: CASTAGRRETQYF. The CDR3 coding sequence is TGTGCCAGCACGGCGGGACGCAGGGAGACCCAGTACTTC.